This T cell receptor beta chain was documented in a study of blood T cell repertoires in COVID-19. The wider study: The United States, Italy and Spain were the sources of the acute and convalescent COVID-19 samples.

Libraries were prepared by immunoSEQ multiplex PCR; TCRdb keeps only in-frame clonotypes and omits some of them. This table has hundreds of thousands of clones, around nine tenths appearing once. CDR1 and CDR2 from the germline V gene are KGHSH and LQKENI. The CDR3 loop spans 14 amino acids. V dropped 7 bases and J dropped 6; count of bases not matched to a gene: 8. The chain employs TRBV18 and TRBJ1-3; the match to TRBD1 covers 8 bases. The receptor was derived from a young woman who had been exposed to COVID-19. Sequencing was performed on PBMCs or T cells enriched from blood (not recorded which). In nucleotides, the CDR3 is TGTGCCAGCTTCAGGGGGCAGGGCACAAACACCATATATTTT. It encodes CASFRGQGTNTIYF. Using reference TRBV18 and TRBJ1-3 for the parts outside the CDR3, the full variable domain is NAGVMQNPRHLVRRRGQEARLRCSPMKGHSHVYWYRQLPEEGLKFMVYLQKENIIDESGMPKERFSAEFPKEGPSILRIQQVVRGDSAAYFCASFRGQGTNTIYFGEGSWLTVV.